The source of this T cell receptor (beta chain) is a study of OX40 agonist ivuxolimab in advanced cancers. This clone was seen a few times. The table came from immunoSEQ multiplex PCR; TCRdb's copy has only in-frame clones and leaves some out. The sample lists fewer than 120,000 clones; roughly nine tenths were seen once. Per the germline V gene, CDR1 is SGHTA and CDR2 is FQGTGA. Trimming shortened V by 2 bases and J by 10 bases, and 12 bases separated the two germline ends. The CDR3 totals 13 residues. This clonotype originated in an adult with an advanced solid tumor such as melanoma, head and neck, liver or kidney cancer. The rearrangement joins TRBV7-3 to TRBJ2-1; D might be TRBD2 (6 bases). Here the sequenced sample was CD4+ or CD8+ T cells sorted from blood, taken in a trial of the OX40 agonist ivuxolimab. The CDR3 bases are TGTGCCAGCAGCTTACCGGGGGTTGGCGAGCAGTTCTTC. As protein: CASSLPGVGEQFF.